The 19 T cell receptor beta chains reported below all come from one sample, sequenced in a study of HIV-infected children after antiretroviral therapy interruption. RNA-based 3' RACE libraries used unique molecular identifiers. TCRdb used MiXCR to reprocess the 3' RACE reads, holding one entry per CDR3 protein. Of more than 12,000 distinct CDR3 sequences listed, around 3.3% are singletons. The treatment here: PENTA 11 planned treatment interruption arm or continuous ART arm. The source was CD45RO+ CD8+ T cells from PBMCs, pooled from several time points, collected from a donor given antiretroviral therapy, either interrupted or continuous. The subset is: memory CD8+ CD45RO+ CD45RA- T cells. Receptor source: a pool of human donors with HIV.

This clonotype was seen ten or more times. The chain joins TRBV5-6 to TRBJ1-4, with D unresolved. The CDR3 sequence is 13 residues long. V lost 2 bases and J 10 bases, leaving 12 bases between the germline ends. The germline CDR1 and CDR2 sequences are SGHDT and YYEEEE. CDR3 sequence: CASSFSREVKLFF. In DNA, the CDR3 is TGTGCCAGCAGCTTTTCCCGGGAGGTAAAACTGTTTTTT.

This clonotype was found many times. The chain recombines TRBV12-3 or TRBV12-4 with TRBJ1-1, with D unclear. The CDR3 is 13 residues long. V lost 6 bases to trimming and J lost 0 bases, with 8 bases between them. The CDR3 loop is CASSLRMNTEAFF. In nucleotides, the CDR3 is TGTGCCAGCAGCCTGAGGATGAACACTGAAGCTTTCTTT.

This clonotype was found many times. The chain joins TRBV6-2 or TRBV6-3 to TRBJ2-3; TRBD2 agrees at 8 bases. CDR1 is MNHEY and CDR2 is SVGEGT in the germline V gene. V dropped 5 bases and J dropped 2; count of bases not matched to a gene: 6. The CDR3 is made up of 15 amino acids. The DNA for the CDR3 is TGTGCCAGCAGTGTTGGACTAGCCCACACAGATACGCAGTATTTT. Translated, it gives CASSVGLAHTDTQYF.

This clonotype has a count of ten or more. This rearrangement joins TRBV28 to TRBJ1-5; 8 bases are shared with TRBD1. This CDR3 spans 14 amino acids. Trimming cost V 5 bases and J 7 bases; bases outside gene matches: 7. In germline, CDR1 is MDHEN, CDR2 SYDVKM. DNA of the CDR3: TGTGCCAGCAGTCGGACAGGGCCGAGACAGCCCCAGCATTTT. It yields the protein CASSRTGPRQPQHF.

This clonotype is labeled medium-sized. The chain recombines TRBV20-1 with TRBJ2-1, with D maybe TRBD2 (7 bases). With 5 bases removed from V and 9 bases from J, the gap between germline ends came to 26 bases. CDR1 is DFQATT, CDR2 SNEGSKA, per germline (reference sequence). This CDR3 comprises 16 residues. CDR3 DNA sequence: TGCAGTGCTCCTCCCGTGGGGGCGGGGGATAGTGGTGAGCAGTTCTTC. Its translation: CSAPPVGAGDSGEQFF.

The rearrangement uses TRBV15 and TRBJ1-5; TRBD1 matches 8 bases. V trimming: 0 bases; J trimming: 5 bases; junction bases outside the gene matches: 3. Germline-derived CDR1 and CDR2 are LNHNV and YYDKDF (reference sequence). The CDR3 has 15 amino acids. CDR3 sequence (DNA): TGTGCCACCAGCAGAGAGGGGGGACAGGATCAGCCCCAGCATTTT. Translating gives CATSREGGQDQPQHF.

This clonotype turned up a few times. The genes are TRBV5-6 and TRBJ2-3; D is unclear. CDR3 length: 13 residues. Trimming took off 1 base at V and 4 bases at J, with 7 bases between the two ends. Germline CDR1 reads SGHDT; CDR2 reads YYEEEE. CDR3 sequence (DNA): TGTGCCAGCAGCTTGTTAAACGCAGATACGCAGTATTTT. Its translation: CASSLLNADTQYF.

This clonotype was counted at least ten times. The chain carries TRBV25-1 and TRBJ2-5; tentatively, D is TRBD2 (6 bases). Between the trimmed V and J ends, which lost 3 bases and 5 bases, there was a span of 7 bases. The germline V gene has CDR1 MGHDK and CDR2 SYGVNS. The CDR3 spans 12 residues. The CDR3 sequence: CASSDSGETQYF. The CDR3 DNA sequence: TGTGCCAGCAGTGACAGCGGGGAGACCCAGTACTTC.

This clonotype was recorded a few times. The chain links TRBV5-1 to TRBJ2-7; TRBD1 is a possible D gene (6 bases). CDR1 and CDR2 (germline): SGHRS, YFSETQ. The CDR3 runs 18 residues. The V gene lost 2 bases and the J gene lost 0 bases, with 21 bases spanning the gap. The CDR3 nucleotides read TGCGCCAGCAGCTTTTCCTACCCGACAGGACCCAGCTCCTACGAGCAGTACTTC. This gives the protein CASSFSYPTGPSSYEQYF.

The sample holds many counts of this clonotype. The chain is built from TRBV7-2 and TRBJ1-4; the D gene is possibly TRBD1 (5 bases). Germline values: CDR1 SGHTA, CDR2 FQGNSA. This CDR3 contains 16 residues. The V end lost 1 base, the J end lost 8 bases, and 17 bases lay between the germline ends. CDR3 region: CASSLEEVGTVEKLFF. Written as DNA, the CDR3 is TGTGCCAGCAGCTTAGAGGAAGTCGGGACGGTGGAAAAACTGTTTTTT.

This clonotype occurred many times. This sequence joins TRBV6-1 and TRBJ2-2; D unclear. The V gene's germline CDR1 is MNHNS and CDR2 SASEGT. CDR3 size: 11 residues. V lost 2 bases and J lost 9, with 4 bases in between. The CDR3 region has the DNA TGTGCCAGCAGTGAAAACAGGGAGCTGTTTTTT. Amino acids: CASSENRELFF.

This clonotype is medium-sized (0.01 to 0.1%) within its sample. This chain links TRBV11-2 with TRBJ2-1; D is ambiguous. The CDR3 totals 11 residues. The V and J ends lost 3 bases and 13 bases respectively, with 10 bases between them. In germline, CDR1 is SGHAT, CDR2 FQNNGV. The CDR3 region has the DNA TGTGCCAGCAGCTTTGACGTGGTTCAGTTCTTC. Its protein is CASSFDVVQFF. The whole variable domain, filled in from reference TRBV11-2 and TRBJ2-1, reads EAGVAQSPRYKIIEKRQSVAFWCNPISGHATLYWYQQILGQGPKLLIQFQNNGVVDDSQLPKDRFSAERLKGVDSTLKIQPAKLEDSAVYLCASSFDVVQFFGPGTRLTVL.

This clonotype was seen at least ten times. The chain carries TRBV19 and TRBJ1-1; TRBD1 might be the D (6 bases). Per germline, CDR1 LNHDA and CDR2 SQIVND (reference sequence). The CDR3 contains 14 residues. The ends were cut back, 6 bases at V and 5 bases at J, with 16 bases in the middle. CDR3 coding DNA: TGTGCCAGTAGCCCAGGACAGAAACAAACTGAAGCTTTCTTT. Its translation is CASSPGQKQTEAFF. Full variable domain (missing parts from reference TRBV19 and TRBJ1-1): DGGITQSPKYLFRKEGQNVTLSCEQNLNHDAMYWYRQDPGQGLRLIYYSQIVNDFQKGDIAEGYSVSREKKESFPLTVTSAQKNPTAFYLCASSPGQKQTEAFFGQGTRLTVV.

The gene calls are TRBV29-1 and TRBJ2-1, with 8 bases matching TRBD1. The germline V gene encodes CDR1 SQVTM and CDR2 ANQGSEA. This CDR3 is 15 amino acids long. The junction had 5 bases not matched to a gene; V was cut back by 0 bases and J by 4 bases. CDR3 coding DNA: TGCAGCGTTGAAGAACAGGGGGAAAGGTACAATGAGCAGTTCTTC. The encoded protein is CSVEEQGERYNEQFF.

There are many counts of this clonotype. J is TRBJ2-3 and V is TRBV6-1; no definite D call. The V end was cut by 4 bases, the J end by 0 bases, with 14 bases between. CDR1 is MNHNS, CDR2 SASEGT, per germline. The CDR3 length is 16 residues. The CDR3 sequence is CASSGSTYTSTDTQYF. The DNA for the CDR3 is TGTGCCAGCAGTGGTTCGACTTATACTAGCACAGATACGCAGTATTTT.

This chain connects TRBV5-1 to TRBJ1-6; D unclear. The CDR3 is made up of 16 amino acids. V lost 0 bases and J lost 9, with 16 bases in between. Germline V gives CDR1 SGHRS, CDR2 YFSETQ. As DNA, the CDR3 is TGCGCCAGCAGCTTGGCGGAGTTTGATCCCATTTCACCCCTCCACTTT. This gives the protein CASSLAEFDPISPLHF.

At least ten counts were recorded for this clonotype. The V and J genes are TRBV18 and TRBJ2-5; D remains ambiguous. Germline-derived CDR1 and CDR2 are KGHSH and LQKENI. The CDR3 length is 13 residues. V dropped 3 bases and J dropped 1 base, with 6 bases sitting between them. The CDR3 loop reads CASSPNSQETQYF. The CDR3 bases are TGTGCCAGCTCACCCAACTCCCAAGAGACCCAGTACTTC.

This clonotype was counted many times. The genes are TRBV7-9 and TRBJ1-1; D possibly corresponds to TRBD1 (5 bases). There are 15 residues in the CDR3. Germline CDR1 SEHNR, CDR2 FQNEAQ (reference sequence). V dropped 1 base and J dropped 5 bases, with 14 bases sitting between them. DNA of the CDR3: TGTGCCAGCAGCTTAGTAGGACGGGGGGGTACTGAAGCTTTCTTT. Its protein product is CASSLVGRGGTEAFF.

This clonotype was seen many times. The gene calls are TRBV6-5 and TRBJ2-3; D remains ambiguous. The CDR3 totals 13 residues. V shed 6 bases and J shed 3 bases, with 10 bases lying between them. Germline V gene data show CDR1 as MNHEY and CDR2 as SVGAGI. As DNA, the CDR3 is TGTGCCAGCAGCCGATCCGAAACAGATACGCAGTATTTT. Its protein is CASSRSETDTQYF.